This T cell receptor (beta chain) was sequenced during a study of human T cells and chemical hapten exposure. Germline-derived CDR1 and CDR2 are SQVTM and ANQGSEA. Trimming took 2 bases from V and 5 from J, leaving 8 bases between them. CDR3 length: 12 residues. The sample's time point: patch test 1, 2 weeks after DPC sensitization. Sample treatment: therapeutic diphenylcyclopropenone sensitization with weekly scalp DPC. Someone pulled total RNA out of unfractionated whole blood. TCRdb re-called the RACE reads with MiXCR, one entry per CDR3 protein. The table includes about 360,000 distinct CDR3 sequences, approximately 6.9% detected once.

This sample comprised whole blood, obtained in connection with sensitization to the hapten diphenylcyclopropenone (DPC). This clonotype was sampled from a woman between 18 and 30 years old with alopecia areata. Some clones in this sample may be carry-over from other donors' samples. This sequence joins TRBV29-1 and TRBJ2-3; no reliable D call. The CDR3 here is CSVEFSGDTQYF. CDR3 DNA sequence: TGCAGCGTTGAATTCTCGGGAGATACGCAGTATTTT.